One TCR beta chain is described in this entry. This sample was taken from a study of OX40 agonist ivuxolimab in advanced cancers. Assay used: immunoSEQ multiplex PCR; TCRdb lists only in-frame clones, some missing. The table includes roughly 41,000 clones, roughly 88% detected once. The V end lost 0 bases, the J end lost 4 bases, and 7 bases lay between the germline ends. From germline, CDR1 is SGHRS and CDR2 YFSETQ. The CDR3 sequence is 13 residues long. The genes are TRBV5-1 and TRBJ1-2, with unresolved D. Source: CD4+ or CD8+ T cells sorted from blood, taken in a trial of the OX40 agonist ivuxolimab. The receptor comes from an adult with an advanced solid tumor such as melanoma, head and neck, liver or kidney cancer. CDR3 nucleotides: TGCGCCAGCAGCTTGGATGCCGGCTATGGCTACACCTTC. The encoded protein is CASSLDAGYGYTF.